A selection of T cell receptor beta chains follows, all from one sample in a study of blood T cell repertoires in COVID-19. TCRdb's table, derived via immunoSEQ multiplex PCR, lists solely in-frame clones and lacks some. The sample lists about 240,000 clones, around 87% occurring once. Sequencing was done on a sample of peripheral blood. The receptor source for this set is a young woman who had recovered from COVID-19. Each CDR3 is given with its conserved first and last residue. The D gene is left open where the match is weak. Size values are once, few and many counts, or a class for expanded clones, and some rows have none.

>TRBJ1-2|TRBV3-1/TRBV3-2|NA|NA
CASSRQGNYGYTF
TGTGCCAGCAGCCGGCAGGGTAACTATGGCTACACCTTC
>TRBJ2-7|TRBV11-2|NA|TRBD2
CASSLDLAGGPWVEQYF
TGTGCCAGCAGCTTAGATCTCGCGGGGGGGCCATGGGTCGAGCAGTACTTC
>TRBJ2-7|TRBV7-7|once|TRBD1
CASSPTTGQGVSEQYF
TGTGCCAGCAGTCCAACCACGGGACAGGGTGTTTCCGAGCAGTACTTC
>TRBJ2-3|TRBV29-1|NA|TRBD1
CSVVGTGETNTDTQYF
TGCAGCGTTGTGGGGACAGGGGAAACGAACACAGATACGCAGTATTTT
>TRBJ2-2|TRBV5-1|NA|TRBD1
CASSSTGGDTGELFF
TGCGCCAGCAGCTCCACAGGGGGCGACACCGGGGAGCTGTTTTTT
>TRBJ2-7|TRBV7-8|NA|TRBD1
CASSSYPGQNEQYF
TGTGCCAGCAGCTCTTACCCGGGACAGAACGAGCAGTACTTC
>TRBJ1-2|TRBV6-5|few|NA
CASSYGQLVGYTF
TGTGCCAGCAGTTACGGACAGTTGGTTGGCTACACCTTC
>TRBJ1-5|TRBV30|NA|TRBD1
CAWSPGTGAYQPQHF
TGTGCCTGGAGTCCCGGGACAGGGGCCTATCAGCCCCAGCATTTT
>TRBJ2-7|TRBV18|NA|TRBD1
CASSQDREYEQYF
TGTGCCAGCTCGCAAGACAGGGAATACGAGCAGTACTTC
>TRBJ1-1|TRBV19|NA|TRBD1
CASSRDRDYLSEAFF
TGTGCCAGTAGTAGAGACAGGGATTATTTATCTGAAGCTTTCTTT
>TRBJ2-3|TRBV24-1|NA|NA
CATSRGGTDTQYF
TGTGCCACCAGTCGGGGAGGCACAGATACGCAGTATTTT
>TRBJ1-2|TRBV28|NA|NA
CASRPPTTGDGYTF
TGTGCCAGCAGGCCGCCTACAACCGGGGATGGCTACACCTTC
>TRBJ2-3|TRBV10-1|NA|TRBD2
CASSEAGGQKDTQYF
TGCGCCAGCAGTGAAGCGGGGGGGCAGAAAGATACGCAGTATTTT
>TRBJ1-5|TRBV5-6|NA|TRBD1
CASSFQTGGRQPQHF
TGTGCCAGCAGCTTTCAGACAGGGGGCCGGCAGCCCCAGCATTTT
>TRBJ1-4|TRBV14|once|NA
CASSQWGGSEKLFF
TGTGCCAGCAGCCAATGGGGGGGCAGTGAAAAACTGTTTTTT
>TRBJ2-7|TRBV7-2|NA|NA
CASSSRGGTSGYEQYF
TGTGCCAGCAGCTCCAGGGGGGGAACTAGCGGTTACGAGCAGTACTTC
>TRBJ2-3|TRBV6-2/TRBV6-3|NA|NA
CASSLSRGDTQYF
TGTGCCAGCAGTCTCTCCCGGGGGGATACGCAGTATTTT
>TRBJ1-3|TRBV9|NA|NA
CASSVDLTGLGTGNTIYF
TGTGCCAGCAGCGTAGACCTAACAGGGTTGGGTACCGGAAACACCATATATTTT
>TRBJ1-3|TRBV6-6|once|NA
CASSRPTGQLSGNTIYF
TGTGCCAGCAGTCGACCGACAGGCCAACTCTCTGGAAACACCATATATTTT
>TRBJ2-3|TRBV19|NA|TRBD2
CASISGGADTQYF
TGTGCCAGTATTAGCGGGGGGGCAGATACGCAGTATTTT
>TRBJ2-2|TRBV9|NA|TRBD1
CASSAWTGVETGELFF
TGTGCCAGCAGCGCCTGGACAGGGGTAGAGACCGGGGAGCTGTTTTTT
>TRBJ1-2|TRBV21-1|NA|NA
CASSKITDLDYGYTF
TGTGCCAGCAGCAAGATCACCGACTTGGACTATGGCTACACCTTC
>TRBJ1-6|TRBV24-1|NA|NA
CATSDLSDTEYNSPLHF
TGTGCCACCAGTGATTTGTCTGATACAGAATATAATTCACCCCTCCACTTT
>TRBJ1-3|TRBV19|NA|NA
CASSRTYGNTIYF
TGTGCCAGTAGTCGAACTTACGGAAACACCATATATTTT
>TRBJ2-7|TRBV7-3|NA|NA
CASLDRFLPSYEQYF
TGTGCCAGCCTCGACAGGTTTTTACCTTCCTACGAGCAGTACTTC
>TRBJ1-6|TRBV6-5|NA|TRBD1
CASSRPQGAGSPLHF
TGTGCCAGCAGTCGACCTCAGGGGGCTGGATCACCCCTCCACTTT
>TRBJ2-3|TRBV5-4|NA|TRBD2
CASSTLAGASTDTQYF
TGTGCCAGCAGCACACTAGCGGGGGCCAGCACAGATACGCAGTATTTT
>TRBJ2-2|TRBV19|NA|NA
CASSISSPGELFF
TGTGCCAGTAGTATATCTAGCCCCGGGGAGCTGTTTTTT
>TRBJ2-5|TRBV6-5|NA|TRBD2
CASMVGGARETQYF
TGTGCCAGCATGGTGGGAGGGGCCAGGGAGACCCAGTACTTC
>TRBJ2-5|TRBV19|NA|TRBD2
CASSTGVAGGLQETQYF
TGTGCCAGTAGTACGGGAGTAGCGGGAGGATTACAAGAGACCCAGTACTTC
>TRBJ2-5|TRBV2|NA|NA
CASIGRGKETQYF
TGTGCCAGCATTGGTAGGGGGAAAGAGACCCAGTACTTC
>TRBJ1-1|TRBV21-1|NA|NA
CASSKGDPPRNTEAFF
TGTGCCAGCAGCAAAGGAGATCCACCACGGAACACTGAAGCTTTCTTT
>TRBJ2-4|TRBV19|NA|NA
CASSISGLAKNIQYF
TGTGCCAGTAGTATTTCAGGTCTGGCTAAAAACATTCAGTACTTC
>TRBJ1-1|TRBV7-2|NA|NA
CASHRDLNTEAFF
TGTGCCAGCCACCGGGATTTGAACACTGAAGCTTTCTTT
>TRBJ1-1|TRBV4-1|NA|NA
CASSQAQGNTEAFF
TGCGCCAGCAGCCAAGCCCAGGGGAACACTGAAGCTTTCTTT
>TRBJ2-2|TRBV9|NA|NA
CASSVGPGGGTGELFF
TGTGCCAGCAGCGTGGGTCCTGGGGGCGGTACCGGGGAGCTGTTTTTT